This entry lists 19 T cell receptor beta chains sequenced from one sample in a study of regulatory T cells in long-lasting Graves disease. Time point indicated: newly diagnosed GD, antithyroid drugs for less than 3 months. The authors made the TCR library using RNA they extracted from PBMCs. With iRepertoire HTBI primers and Arm-PCR of CDR3 regions, TCR beta libraries were built. Using its own MiXCR run on the multiplex PCR reads, TCRdb lists one record per CDR3 protein. Of 350,000 to 450,000 distinct CDR3 sequences listed, 14% to 15% are singletons. The sample was also reused in another study, on T cells in Graves' hyperthyroidism and ophthalmopathy.

Here the sequenced sample was peripheral blood mononuclear cells (PBMCs), taken at new diagnosis, from a patient treated with antithyroid drugs. These receptors came from a woman aged 25 to 39 with Graves disease.

This clonotype turned up a few times. This chain connects TRBV5-8 to TRBJ2-7; the match to TRBD1 covers 7 bases. This CDR3 contains 13 residues. The V gene's germline CDR1 is SGHTS and CDR2 YDEGEE. With V trimmed by 4 bases and J by 2 bases, 3 bases remained unmatched. Here the CDR3 reads CASSRQGPYEQYF. The CDR3 DNA sequence: TGTGCCAGCAGCCGACAGGGTCCCTACGAGCAGTACTTC.

This clonotype has a count of ten or more. The V and J genes are TRBV12-3 or TRBV12-4 and TRBJ2-1; D remains unclear. V was pared by 8 bases and J by 5 bases, with 10 bases between. CDR3 length equals 12 residues. The CDR3 DNA reads TGTGCCAGCCTACTGGAGAACAATGAGCAGTTCTTC. Its protein is CASLLENNEQFF.

This clonotype was detected only a few times. J is TRBJ2-7 and V is TRBV29-1; 11 nucleotides align to TRBD2. CDR1 and CDR2 (germline): SQVTM, ANQGSEA. V dropped 4 bases and J dropped 6; count of bases not matched to a gene: 5. The CDR3 sequence is 13 residues long. The CDR3 DNA reads as TGCAGCGTTGTGACTAGCGGGATCGGCGAGCAGTACTTC. This sequence encodes CSVVTSGIGEQYF.

This clonotype has a count of ten or more. The chain carries TRBV5-1 and TRBJ1-1; D is uncertain. Per the germline V gene, CDR1 is SGHRS and CDR2 is YFSETQ. The V end lost 4 bases, the J end lost 0 bases, and 16 bases lay between the germline ends. The CDR3 contains 16 residues. The CDR3 DNA reads as TGCGCCAGCAGCCCCACCTTGCTGATCTTGAACACTGAAGCTTTCTTT. It codes for CASSPTLLILNTEAFF.

The chain links TRBV7-3 to TRBJ1-2; TRBD1 matches 8 bases. Trimming cost V 1 base and J 6 bases; bases outside gene matches: 10. The germline CDR1 and CDR2 sequences are SGHTA and FQGTGA. The CDR3 has 16 residues. The CDR3 is CASSLKPHLTGDGYTF. The CDR3 nucleotides read TGTGCCAGCAGCTTAAAGCCCCACCTGACAGGGGATGGCTACACCTTC.

The V gene is TRBV19, the J gene TRBJ1-1; 8 bases match TRBD1. Germline trimming cut 5 bases from V and 5 bases from J; bases unmatched to any gene: 13. This CDR3 spans 16 amino acids. From germline, CDR1 is LNHDA and CDR2 SQIVND (reference sequence). CDR3 coding DNA: TGTGCCAGTAGTTCCAAGGACAGGGTAAGGGAAACTGAAGCTTTCTTT. Amino acid sequence: CASSSKDRVRETEAFF.

This clonotype was seen a handful of times. V is TRBV30 and J is TRBJ1-5; D remains unclear. V lost 1 base and J 0 bases, leaving 10 bases between the germline ends. The germline V gene encodes CDR1 GTSNPN and CDR2 SVGIG (reference sequence). This CDR3 comprises 15 residues. The CDR3 DNA reads as TGTGCCTGGAGTGCCACCGCCTATAGCAATCAGCCCCAGCATTTT. Translation: CAWSATAYSNQPQHF.

The V call is TRBV20-1, the J call TRBJ1-2; 9 positions match TRBD1. Germline V CDR1 and CDR2: DFQATT, SNEGSKA (reference sequence). Trimming at V came to 6 bases and at J to 6 bases, leaving 20 bases not matched to a gene. This CDR3 is 17 amino acids long. The DNA for the CDR3 is TGCAGTGCCGATTCCCGGACAGGGGCCAGCGTTTCGCATGGCTACACCTTC. Amino acid sequence: CSADSRTGASVSHGYTF.

Only a few counts were recorded for this clonotype. J is TRBJ2-1 and V is TRBV10-2, with TRBD2 matching over 11 bases. Germline V gives CDR1 WSHSY, CDR2 SAAADI. This CDR3 has 16 amino acids. The V segment lost 3 bases and the J segment 7 bases; nucleotides outside the gene matches: 8. DNA of the CDR3: TGCGCCAGCAGTGACCCTAGCGGGAGGAAAGGTAATGAGCAGTTCTTC. It encodes CASSDPSGRKGNEQFF.

This clonotype came up many times. This chain connects TRBV28 to TRBJ2-1, with D possibly matching TRBD2 (5 bases). The germline gives CDR1 MDHEN, CDR2 SYDVKM. V lost 11 bases to trimming and J lost 7 bases, with 15 bases between them. The CDR3 totals 12 residues. Here the CDR3 reads CAGKGPGNEQFF. The CDR3 nucleotides read TGTGCCGGCAAGGGCCCGGGGAATGAGCAGTTCTTC.

This clonotype was found many times. The chain employs TRBV11-2 and TRBJ2-5; D possibly corresponds to TRBD2 (6 bases). The germline gives CDR1 SGHAT, CDR2 FQNNGV. V was clipped by 6 bases and J by 4 bases, with 15 bases between them. This CDR3 is built from 14 residues. The CDR3 is CASSQGEERETQYF. In DNA, the CDR3 is TGTGCCAGCAGTCAAGGGGAGGAGCGAGAGACCCAGTACTTC.

The chain links TRBV7-9 to TRBJ2-5, with D uncertain. V was trimmed by 7 bases and J by 7 bases, leaving 10 bases between them. The CDR3 spans 11 residues. Germline CDR1 is SEHNR and CDR2 is FQNEAQ (reference sequence). CDR3 DNA: TGTGCCAGCAACCATTTCGGGACCCAGTACTTC. Its protein is CASNHFGTQYF. The complete variable domain, with remaining parts taken from reference TRBV7-9 and TRBJ2-5, reads DTGVSQNPRHKITKRGQNVTFRCDPISEHNRLYWYRQTLGQGPEFLTYFQNEAQLEKSRLLSDRFSAERPKGSFSTLEIQRTEQGDSAMYLCASNHFGTQYFGPGTRLLVL.

In this sample, this clonotype turned up many times. V is TRBV10-3 and J is TRBJ1-5; TRBD1 matches at 11 bases. CDR1 is ENHRY, CDR2 SYGVKD, per germline. This CDR3 has 15 amino acids. Unmatched junction bases numbered 6, after V lost 10 bases and J lost 1 base. The CDR3 DNA reads as TGTGCCACACGGACAGGGGGCGGAAGCAATCAGCCCCAGCATTTT. Translating gives CATRTGGGSNQPQHF.

This clonotype appeared a few times. The J gene is TRBJ2-4, the V gene TRBV19; D is perhaps TRBD1 (6 bases). Per the germline V gene, CDR1 is LNHDA and CDR2 is SQIVND (reference sequence). The CDR3 runs 18 residues. Trimming shortened V by 2 bases and J by 2 bases, and 19 bases separated the two germline ends. The CDR3 here is CASSIFIRGGRSKNIQYF. Here the CDR3 DNA reads TGTGCCAGTAGTATATTTATTCGTGGGGGCAGGTCCAAAAACATTCAGTACTTC.

This clonotype was seen at least ten times. V and J are TRBV15 and TRBJ1-1; D call uncertain. Germline assignment: CDR1 LNHNV and CDR2 YYDKDF (reference sequence). V was cut by 1 base and J by 1 base, with 13 bases left in between. CDR3 length: 16 amino acids. CDR3 sequence: CATSRAAGLGNTEAFF. The DNA of the CDR3 is TGTGCCACCAGCAGAGCCGCGGGTTTGGGGAACACTGAAGCTTTCTTT. Variable domain in full (rest from reference TRBV15 and TRBJ1-1): DAMVIQNPRYQVTQFGKPVTLSCSQTLNHNVMYWYQQKSSQAPKLLFHYYDKDFNNEADTPDNFQSRRPNTSFCFLDIRSPGLGDTAMYLCATSRAAGLGNTEAFFGQGTRLTVV.

About this clonotype itself: This may come from a read error, since a much larger clone is one base off. Lacking the conserved final phenylalanine or tryptophan, this CDR3 likely reflects a read error. No DNA is shown, since the ends of the CDR3 on it are uncertain; the CDR3 is the one TCRdb lists. V usage is TRBV28 and J usage is TRBJ2-7; TRBD1, the table's D call, was not compared with the DNA. 12 amino acids form the CDR3, both terminal residues included. Germline V gene sequence: CDR1 MDHEN, CDR2 SYDVKM. This chain's CDR3 is CTSGAYGQGPIL.

The V and J genes are TRBV30 and TRBJ2-1; unclear D gene. Trimming took off 1 base at V and 0 bases at J, with 13 bases between the two ends. Germline V gene data show CDR1 as GTSNPN and CDR2 as SVGIG (reference sequence). The CDR3 covers 16 residues. The CDR3 DNA follows: TGTGCCTGGAGTGGGGGTCACAAGAGCTCCTACAATGAGCAGTTCTTC. Its translation: CAWSGGHKSSYNEQFF. The full variable domain, rest sourced from reference TRBV30 and TRBJ2-1, is SQTIHQWPATLVQPVGSPLSLECTVEGTSNPNLYWYRQAAGRGLQLLFYSVGIGQISSEVPQNLSASRPQDRQFILSSKKLLLSDSGFYLCAWSGGHKSSYNEQFFGPGTRLTVL.

This clonotype appeared a few times. The chain uses TRBV6-2 or TRBV6-3 and TRBJ1-6; unclear D gene. V was trimmed by 2 bases and J by 13 bases, leaving 15 bases between them. The CDR3 loop spans 14 amino acids. The germline CDR1 and CDR2 sequences are MNHEY and SVGEGT. The CDR3 nucleotides read TGTGCCAGCAGTTACGCCGGGGAGGTAGCGCCCCTCCACTTT. It yields the protein CASSYAGEVAPLHF.

This clonotype showed up just a few times. The chain couples TRBV12-3 or TRBV12-4 to TRBJ2-3; D is undetermined. The CDR3 is 13 residues long. The ends were cut back, 4 bases at V and 2 bases at J, with 7 bases in the middle. In DNA, the CDR3 is TGTGCCAGCAGTTACTCCTTCACAGATACGCAGTATTTT. It encodes CASSYSFTDTQYF.